The 2 T cell receptor beta chains given below trace back to one sample, sequenced in a study of beta chain features in type 1 diabetes. Expressed TCRB transcripts were sequenced, since all the RNA that had been isolated was reverse transcribed. The table came from immunoSEQ multiplex PCR; TCRdb's copy has only in-frame clones and leaves some out. This sample has some 330,000 clones, with approximately 9.9% found just once. The source material was naive CD4+ T cells from blood. The source of these receptors is a woman in her twenties or thirties in good health.

This clone showed up just a few times. V and J are TRBV6-5 and TRBJ2-1; 12 bases fit TRBD2. Germline-derived CDR1 and CDR2 are MNHEY and SVGAGI. This CDR3 contains 16 residues. V shed 0 bases and J 7 bases; nucleotides not matched to a gene: 4. For the CDR3, the DNA is TGTGCCAGCAGTTACTCGCTAGCGGGAGGGGGGAATGAGCAGTTCTTC. Protein: CASSYSLAGGGNEQFF.

This clone was detected only a few times. The chain couples TRBV11-2 to TRBJ1-1; perhaps TRBD1 as D (6 bases). CDR3 length: 14 residues. Trimming left V 2 bases short and J 6 bases short, with 13 bases between. Germline values: CDR1 SGHAT, CDR2 FQNNGV. The CDR3 sequence is CASSLTRGSPEAFF. CDR3 in DNA: TGTGCCAGCAGCTTAACCAGGGGTAGTCCTGAAGCTTTCTTT.